Below, 32 T cell receptor beta chains from the same sample are listed, as sequenced in a study of T cell changes during pregnancy in multiple sclerosis. Using immunoSEQ multiplex PCR, the repertoire was profiled, and TCRdb retains in-frame clones only, with some absent. The sample consists of about 42,000 clones, roughly nine tenths of them appearing once. Sequences were derived from CD4+ T cells from peripheral blood mononuclear cells, sampled in the second trimester of pregnancy. The receptors shown here come from a female donor with multiple sclerosis, enrolled in a pregnancy study.

This chain connects TRBV7-9 to TRBJ2-1; 13 bases align to TRBD2. V was pared by 5 bases and J by 0 bases, with 10 bases of the junction left unmatched. The CDR3 runs to 19 residues. Looked up from germline, CDR1 is SEHNR and CDR2 is FQNEAQ (reference sequence). The CDR3, as DNA: TGTGCCAGCAGCCCTAAACCGGGACTAGCGGGAAGCTCCTACAATGAGCAGTTCTTC. It translates to CASSPKPGLAGSSYNEQFF.

V gene TRBV4-3 combines with J gene TRBJ1-2, with a tentative D call TRBD1 (5 bases). The V and J ends lost 5 bases and 6 bases respectively, with 13 bases between them. Germline V gene sequence: CDR1 LGHNA, CDR2 YSLEER. This CDR3 has 13 residues. The CDR3 protein is CASSSQGRHGYTF. As DNA, the CDR3 is TGCGCCAGCAGCTCCCAGGGCCGGCATGGCTACACCTTC.

The rearrangement joins TRBV9 to TRBJ1-1; weak D call: TRBD1 (6 bases). From germline, CDR1 is SGDLS and CDR2 YYNGEE. The CDR3 has 15 residues. The ends were cut back, 0 bases at V and 3 bases at J, with 12 bases in the middle. This CDR3 reads CASSVGGGPDTEAFF. DNA of the CDR3: TGTGCCAGCAGCGTAGGGGGGGGGCCCGACACTGAAGCTTTCTTT.

V and J are TRBV28 and TRBJ1-4; the D gene is possibly TRBD1 (6 bases). The CDR3 runs to 13 residues. Trimming left V 3 bases short and J 5 bases short, with 7 bases between. CDR1 is MDHEN and CDR2 is SYDVKM in the germline V gene. The CDR3: CASSLQGNEKLFF. The CDR3 DNA is TGTGCCAGCAGTTTGCAGGGGAATGAAAAACTGTTTTTT. Using reference TRBV28 and TRBJ1-4 for the parts outside the CDR3, the full variable domain is DVKVTQSSRYLVKRTGEKVFLECVQDMDHENMFWYRQDPGLGLRLIYFSYDVKMKEKGDIPEGYSVSREKKERFSLILESASTNQTSMYLCASSLQGNEKLFFGSGTQLSVL.

The V gene is TRBV7-9, the J gene TRBJ2-7; 8 nucleotides match TRBD1. This CDR3 has 13 residues. J was trimmed by 3 bases and V by 5 bases; bases with no gene match: 3. The germline V gene has CDR1 SEHNR and CDR2 FQNEAQ (reference sequence). CDR3 amino acids: CASSGQGYYEQYF. Written as DNA, the CDR3 is TGTGCCAGCAGCGGACAGGGTTACTACGAGCAGTACTTC. The full variable domain, rest sourced from reference TRBV7-9 and TRBJ2-7, is DTGVSQNPRHKITKRGQNVTFRCDPISEHNRLYWYRQTLGQGPEFLTYFQNEAQLEKSRLLSDRFSAERPKGSFSTLEIQRTEQGDSAMYLCASSGQGYYEQYFGPGTRLTVT.

This clone came up once. The chain has TRBV11-2 and TRBJ1-2, with a weak D call TRBD1 (6 bases). CDR1 and CDR2 from the germline V gene are SGHAT and FQNNGV. The CDR3 sequence is 15 residues long. V was trimmed by 5 bases and J by 4 bases, leaving 17 bases between them. Written as DNA, the CDR3 is TGTGCCAGCAGCACCCAAAGAGGACAGTTCTATGGCTACACCTTC. Translated, it gives CASSTQRGQFYGYTF.

The chain uses TRBV27 and TRBJ2-5; unclear D gene. TRBJ2-7 explains the end of the DNA better; the J call may be wrong. The CDR3 contains 13 residues. Per germline, CDR1 MNHEY and CDR2 SMNVEV (reference sequence). CDR3 nucleotides: TGTGCCAGCAGTAAGCCAGGATCCTACGAGCAGTACTTC. Translated: CASSKPGSYEQYF.

The V gene is TRBV6-1, the J gene TRBJ1-4; D ambiguous. The CDR3 loop spans 14 amino acids. Trimming stripped 4 bases from V and 7 bases from J, with 13 bases between. CDR1 MNHNS and CDR2 SASEGT come from the germline V gene. CDR3 in DNA: TGTGCCAGCAGTGCGGTGGTGTCCGGTGAAAAACTGTTTTTT. This encodes CASSAVVSGEKLFF.

This clone has only a few counts. The rearrangement uses TRBV5-1 and TRBJ2-5; 9 bases are a match to TRBD2. The CDR3 spans 17 residues. Trimming at V came to 4 bases and at J to 5 bases, leaving 15 bases not matched to a gene. CDR1 SGHRS and CDR2 YFSETQ come from the germline V gene. The CDR3 bases are TGCGCCAGCAGCCTGGGTCTAGCGGGAATCCAGGGGGAGACCCAGTACTTC. Protein product: CASSLGLAGIQGETQYF.

The chain has TRBV5-1 and TRBJ1-1; D uncertain. Trimming shortened V by 7 bases and J by 5 bases, and 15 bases separated the two germline ends. The germline CDR1 and CDR2 sequences are SGHRS and YFSETQ. The CDR3 runs to 13 residues. The CDR3 region is CASSLRVNTEAFF. The CDR3 DNA reads as TGCGCCAGCTCCTTGAGGGTTAATACTGAAGCTTTCTTT.

The chain joins TRBV19 to TRBJ1-1, with TRBD1 identical over 10 bases. This CDR3 spans 16 amino acids. The V and J ends lost 4 bases and 6 bases, in that order; junction bases with no gene match: 11. Germline V gene lookup returns CDR1 LNHDA and CDR2 SQIVND (reference sequence). CDR3 residues: CASSRRIRQGAAEAFF. The CDR3 DNA follows: TGTGCCAGTAGTAGACGGATCAGACAGGGGGCGGCTGAAGCTTTCTTT.

The chain links TRBV7-3 to TRBJ2-3, with 9 bases fitting TRBD1. With 2 bases clipped from V and 2 bases from J, the junction kept 2 bases outside the gene matches. From germline, CDR1 is SGHTA and CDR2 FQGTGA. The length of the CDR3 is 15 residues. The CDR3 reads CASSLGDRDTDTQYF. In nucleotides, the CDR3 is TGTGCCAGCAGCTTAGGGGACAGGGACACAGATACGCAGTATTTT. Using reference TRBV7-3 and TRBJ2-3 for the parts outside the CDR3, the full variable domain is GAGVSQTPSNKVTEKGKYVELRCDPISGHTALYWYRQSLGQGPEFLIYFQGTGAADDSGLPNDRFFAVRPEGSVSTLKIQRTERGDSAVYLCASSLGDRDTDTQYFGPGTRLTVL.

The V and J genes are TRBV5-4 and TRBJ2-7; 7 nucleotides line up with TRBD2. V trimming: 3 bases; J trimming: 4 bases; junction bases outside the gene matches: 10. CDR1 SGHNT and CDR2 YYREEE come from the germline V gene (reference sequence). This CDR3 is 15 amino acids long. Here the CDR3 reads CASSYGRDGGYEQYF. CDR3 coding DNA: TGTGCCAGCAGCTACGGTAGGGACGGGGGGTACGAGCAGTACTTC.

V usage is TRBV2 and J usage is TRBJ1-5; 8 nucleotides line up with TRBD1. The CDR3 is 15 amino acids. Germline-derived CDR1 and CDR2 are SNHLY and FYNNEI. The V and J ends lost 6 bases and 7 bases, in that order; junction bases with no gene match: 11. CDR3 bases: TGTGCCAGCAGCGAACAGGGGGTAGGGAACCAGCCCCAGCATTTT. The encoded protein is CASSEQGVGNQPQHF.

The chain uses TRBV9 and TRBJ2-3; 7 bases fit TRBD1. The CDR3 is 16 residues long. The junction had 11 bases not matched to a gene; V was cut back by 4 bases and J by 3 bases. CDR1 is SGDLS and CDR2 is YYNGEE in the germline V gene. CDR3 sequence reads: CASSSQGIVDTDTQYF. The CDR3 bases are TGTGCCAGCAGCTCACAGGGGATTGTAGATACAGATACGCAGTATTTT.

The chain combines TRBV4-1 with TRBJ1-2; the D gene is possibly TRBD1 (6 bases). Trimming cost V 2 bases and J 5 bases, with 15 bases left between them. Germline V gene sequence: CDR1 MGHRA, CDR2 YSYEKL. The CDR3 runs 15 residues. CDR3 sequence reads: CASSQQTGLGYGYTF. The DNA for the CDR3 is TGCGCCAGCAGCCAACAAACAGGGTTGGGATATGGCTACACCTTC.

The table lists this clone with a count of one. The CDR3: CASSVGAGVDNEQFF. As DNA, the CDR3 is TGTGCCAGCAGTGTAGGAGCGGGAGTAGACAATGAGCAGTTCTTC. The chain is built from TRBV6-4 and TRBJ2-1; 8 nucleotides line up with TRBD2. The J segment lost 5 bases and the V segment lost 4 bases, leaving 7 bases of the junction unmatched. Germline V lookup: CDR1 MRHNA, CDR2 SNTAGT. CDR3 length: 15 amino acids.

In its sample, this clone was seen once. This chain joins TRBV6-5 and TRBJ2-7; 7 bases line up with TRBD2. V trimming: 5 bases; J trimming: 6 bases; junction bases outside the gene matches: 13. CDR1 and CDR2 from the germline V gene are MNHEY and SVGAGI. The CDR3 length is 15 residues. The CDR3 is CASSKGWTSLGEQYF. The DNA of the CDR3 is TGTGCCAGCAGTAAAGGGTGGACTAGTCTGGGCGAGCAGTACTTC.

The chain combines TRBV29-1 with TRBJ1-5; the D gene is possibly TRBD1 (6 bases). V was shortened by 7 bases and J by 2 bases, with 12 bases between the two germline ends. Per the germline V gene, CDR1 is SQVTM and CDR2 is ANQGSEA. The length of the CDR3 is 13 residues. The CDR3 DNA reads as TGCAGCGCCAAACAGGGCCGCAATCAGCCCCAGCATTTT. Translated, it gives CSAKQGRNQPQHF.

This clone is judged medium-sized. V gene TRBV19 combines with J gene TRBJ2-4, with 8 bases fitting TRBD2. This CDR3 comprises 13 residues. Germline V gene sequence: CDR1 LNHDA, CDR2 SQIVND (reference sequence). The ends lost 5 bases at V and 7 bases at J; junction bases unmatched: 4. The CDR3 here is CASSRGGGNIQYF. The CDR3 DNA is TGTGCCAGTAGTCGCGGCGGGGGGAACATTCAGTACTTC.

This sequence joins TRBV29-1 and TRBJ2-5; D is unclear. V shed 4 bases and J shed 5 bases, with 8 bases lying between them. Germline lookup yields CDR1 SQVTM and CDR2 ANQGSEA. This CDR3 has 11 residues. The CDR3 nucleotides are TGCAGCGTTGTTCCCGGGGAGACCCAGTACTTC. Its translation: CSVVPGETQYF. Using reference TRBV29-1 and TRBJ2-5 for the parts outside the CDR3, the full variable domain is SAVISQKPSRDICQRGTSLTIQCQVDSQVTMMFWYRQQPGQSLTLIATANQGSEATYESGFVIDKFPISRPNLTFSTLTVSNMSPEDSSIYLCSVVPGETQYFGPGTRLLVL.

This chain joins TRBV7-9 and TRBJ1-3; D might be TRBD1 (5 bases). This CDR3 is 15 amino acids long. Trimming cost V 1 base and J 0 bases, with 7 bases left between them. The V gene's germline CDR1 is SEHNR and CDR2 FQNEAQ (reference sequence). CDR3 bases: TGTGCCAGCAGCTTAGGGGGCAGCTCTGGAAACACCATATATTTT. It translates to CASSLGGSSGNTIYF.

The chain couples TRBV29-1 to TRBJ2-2; maybe TRBD1 (6 bases). The CDR3 length is 15 residues. The germline CDR1 and CDR2 sequences are SQVTM and ANQGSEA. The V and J ends lost 4 bases and 5 bases respectively, with 17 bases between them. CDR3 sequence reads: CSVAPSRGQTGELFF. DNA for the CDR3: TGCAGCGTTGCCCCTTCCAGGGGACAAACCGGGGAGCTGTTTTTT.

CDR3 amino acids: CASSLDPGSYEQYF. The CDR3 DNA sequence: TGTGCCAGCAGCTTAGATCCAGGGTCCTACGAGCAGTACTTC. The chain couples TRBV13 to TRBJ2-7, with D perhaps TRBD1 (5 bases). CDR3 length equals 14 residues. Germline CDR1 reads PRHDT; CDR2 reads FYEKMQ (reference sequence). Deletions cut 1 base from V and 1 base from J, with 8 bases between. Full variable domain (remainder filled in from reference TRBV13 and TRBJ2-7): AAGVIQSPRHLIKEKRETATLKCYPIPRHDTVYWYQQGPGQDPQFLISFYEKMQSDKGSIPDRFSAQQFSDYHSELNMSSLELGDSALYFCASSLDPGSYEQYFGPGTRLTVT.

V usage is TRBV18 and J usage is TRBJ2-5, with D uncertain. The CDR3 totals 14 residues. V lost 3 bases to trimming and J lost 2 bases, with 10 bases between them. In germline, CDR1 is KGHSH, CDR2 LQKENI. The CDR3 here is CASSPGFSQETQYF. In DNA form, the CDR3 reads TGTGCCAGCTCACCGGGCTTTTCACAAGAGACCCAGTACTTC.

V gene TRBV7-6 combines with J gene TRBJ1-4; the D gene is possibly TRBD1 (6 bases). Trimming removed 5 bases from V and 5 bases from J, with 18 bases in between. CDR1 is SGHVS, CDR2 FNYEAQ, per germline. This CDR3 is built from 16 residues. The CDR3: CASSPRIDRWNEKLFF. The CDR3 nucleotides read TGTGCCAGCAGCCCGCGAATAGACAGGTGGAATGAAAAACTGTTTTTT.

V usage is TRBV6-4 and J usage is TRBJ2-3; D is unclear. This CDR3 contains 14 residues. Germline V gene data show CDR1 as MRHNA and CDR2 as SNTAGT. Trimming cost V 6 bases and J 3 bases, with 13 bases left between them. CDR3 nucleotide sequence: TGTGCCAGCAGCCCGACTTACCTTACAGATACGCAGTATTTT. This gives the protein CASSPTYLTDTQYF.

The chain employs TRBV11-3 and TRBJ2-1; tentative D call: TRBD1 (5 bases). This CDR3 is built from 14 residues. Trimming pared 1 base from V and 2 bases from J, leaving 6 bases between. Germline CDR1 SGHNT, CDR2 YENEEA. The CDR3 region has the DNA TGTGCCAGCAGCTTAGGACAGACCTACAATGAGCAGTTCTTC. It yields the protein CASSLGQTYNEQFF.

The V and J genes are TRBV30 and TRBJ1-6, with D maybe TRBD1 (5 bases). In germline, CDR1 is GTSNPN, CDR2 SVGIG (reference sequence). The CDR3 runs 15 residues. V lost 0 bases and J 6 bases, leaving 12 bases between the germline ends. The CDR3 sequence is CAWSVLGQPNSPLHF. Written as DNA, the CDR3 is TGTGCCTGGAGTGTACTGGGGCAGCCTAATTCACCCCTCCACTTT. Looking up the rest from reference TRBV30 and TRBJ1-6 gives the full variable domain: SQTIHQWPATLVQPVGSPLSLECTVEGTSNPNLYWYRQAAGRGLQLLFYSVGIGQISSEVPQNLSASRPQDRQFILSSKKLLLSDSGFYLCAWSVLGQPNSPLHFGNGTRLTVT.

This sequence joins TRBV19 and TRBJ2-1; 9 nucleotides agree with TRBD2. The junction had 9 bases not matched to a gene; V was cut back by 10 bases and J by 8 bases. The CDR3 loop spans 13 amino acids. Germline CDR1 LNHDA, CDR2 SQIVND (reference sequence). The CDR3 DNA reads TGTGCCACCGAGTGGGCGGGAGGGGATGAGCAGTTCTTC. Translating gives CATEWAGGDEQFF.

This clone was observed once. The CDR3 loop is CASSLGTANTEAFF. As DNA, the CDR3 is TGTGCCAGCAGCTTAGGGACAGCTAACACTGAAGCTTTCTTT. The genes are TRBV7-8 and TRBJ1-1, with D perhaps TRBD1 (6 bases). From germline, CDR1 is SGHVS and CDR2 FQNEAQ. Trimming took 1 base from V and 2 from J, leaving 8 bases between them. The CDR3 length is 14 residues. The whole variable domain, remainder taken from reference TRBV7-8 and TRBJ1-1, is GAGVSQSPRYKVAKRGQDVALRCDPISGHVSLFWYQQALGQGPEFLTYFQNEAQLDKSGLPSDRFFAERPEGSVSTLKIQRTQQEDSAVYLCASSLGTANTEAFFGQGTRLTVV.

The chain is built from TRBV4-2 and TRBJ1-5; D unclear. This CDR3 comprises 15 residues. CDR1 is LGHNA, CDR2 YNFKEQ, per germline. V was pared by 1 base and J by 4 bases, with 11 bases between. The CDR3 here is CASSQVTASNQPQHF. The DNA of the CDR3 is TGTGCCAGCAGCCAAGTAACAGCCAGTAATCAGCCCCAGCATTTT.